Shown below are 12 T cell receptor beta chains from a single sample sequenced in a study of blood T cell repertoires in COVID-19. Clones were sequenced by immunoSEQ multiplex PCR, and TCRdb holds only the in-frame ones, with some missing. The table includes about 160,000 clones, 80% to 90% detected once. Sequenced sample: peripheral blood. The origin of the receptors is a man aged 65-85 years with acute or convalescent COVID-19.

This clone was recorded a few times. The rearrangement links TRBV9 to TRBJ1-5; D remains ambiguous. The CDR3 loop spans 16 amino acids. The V gene lost 0 bases and the J gene lost 3 bases, with 13 bases spanning the gap. Germline values: CDR1 SGDLS, CDR2 YYNGEE. The CDR3 DNA reads TGTGCCAGCAGCGTAGGCGATGGTCTGCTCAATCAGCCCCAGCATTTT. Translated, it gives CASSVGDGLLNQPQHF.

The J gene is TRBJ2-2, the V gene TRBV4-1; 10 nucleotides align to TRBD2. Trimming removed 4 bases from V and 5 bases from J; junction bases left unmatched: 10. The CDR3 sequence is 17 residues long. The germline V gene encodes CDR1 MGHRA and CDR2 YSYEKL. The CDR3: CASSLWGSGRGTGELFF. The DNA of the CDR3 is TGCGCCAGCAGCCTCTGGGGCAGCGGGAGGGGTACCGGGGAGCTGTTTTTT.

This clone is a singleton in its sample. This chain joins TRBV6-5 and TRBJ2-7; possible D gene TRBD1, 5 bases. V dropped 5 bases and J dropped 3 bases, with 11 bases sitting between them. Germline loops: CDR1 MNHEY, CDR2 SVGAGI. The CDR3 runs 13 residues. The CDR3 region has the DNA TGTGCCAGCAGTAAAACCGACAGCTACGAGCAGTACTTC. Translated, it gives CASSKTDSYEQYF.

This clone was detected only once. This chain links TRBV15 with TRBJ1-1, with D tentatively TRBD1 (6 bases). Trimming took 3 bases from V and 7 from J, leaving 15 bases between them. This CDR3 is built from 14 residues. Germline CDR1 reads LNHNV; CDR2 reads YYDKDF (reference sequence). The CDR3 loop reads CATSRGAGASEAFF. The CDR3 DNA reads TGTGCCACCAGCAGGGGTGCAGGGGCAAGTGAAGCTTTCTTT.

The rearrangement links TRBV11-2 to TRBJ2-7; the match to TRBD1 covers 11 bases. The CDR3 is made up of 15 amino acids. The V segment lost 5 bases and the J segment 4 bases; nucleotides outside the gene matches: 7. CDR1 and CDR2 (germline): SGHAT, FQNNGV. CDR3 sequence reads: CASSPDRDRGYEQYF. The CDR3 DNA reads as TGTGCCAGCAGCCCCGACCGGGACAGGGGGTACGAGCAGTACTTC.

The genes are TRBV5-8 and TRBJ2-3, with 8 bases matching TRBD2. V was clipped by 1 base and J by 3 bases; unmatched bases: 4. Germline V lookup: CDR1 SGHTS, CDR2 YDEGEE. This CDR3 contains 15 residues. As DNA, the CDR3 is TGTGCCAGCAGCTTGCCGGGACTAGGGACAGATACGCAGTATTTT. It codes for CASSLPGLGTDTQYF.

The V call is TRBV5-1, the J call TRBJ2-7; a possible D gene is TRBD1 (5 bases). The CDR3 runs 14 residues. Germline lookup yields CDR1 SGHRS and CDR2 YFSETQ. The germline V and J ends were trimmed by 7 bases and 0 bases, with 14 bases remaining between them. The CDR3 reads CASGTGSLSYEQYF. The CDR3 DNA follows: TGCGCCAGCGGAACAGGATCCCTCTCCTACGAGCAGTACTTC.

This clone came up a few times. This chain links TRBV7-3 with TRBJ1-5; 8 bases are shared with TRBD1. Per the germline V gene, CDR1 is SGHTA and CDR2 is FQGTGA. The V gene end was trimmed by 2 bases and the J gene end by 4 bases; junction bases not matched to a gene: 7. The CDR3 length is 16 residues. CDR3 DNA: TGTGCCAGCAGCTTACCCTCAGGACAGGGTAATCAGCCCCAGCATTTT. Its translation is CASSLPSGQGNQPQHF.

The chain uses TRBV28 and TRBJ1-5, with D possibly matching TRBD1 (5 bases). Germline lookup yields CDR1 MDHEN and CDR2 SYDVKM. Trimming shortened V by 3 bases and J by 4 bases, and 10 bases separated the two germline ends. The CDR3 contains 14 residues. The CDR3 region is CASSFRGSNQPQHF. The CDR3 DNA follows: TGTGCCAGCAGTTTCCGGGGGAGTAATCAGCCCCAGCATTTT.

The chain carries TRBV7-8 and TRBJ2-4, with 7 bases matching TRBD1. CDR3 length equals 12 residues. Trimming removed 5 bases from V and 6 bases from J; junction bases left unmatched: 1. Looked up from germline, CDR1 is SGHVS and CDR2 is FQNEAQ. CDR3 in amino acids: CASSRDRNIQYF. The CDR3 DNA reads as TGTGCCAGCAGCCGGGACAGAAACATTCAGTACTTC.

J is TRBJ1-5 and V is TRBV7-3; a weak D match, TRBD1 (6 bases). This CDR3 spans 14 amino acids. Germline values: CDR1 SGHTA, CDR2 FQGTGA. Trimming pared 4 bases from V and 6 bases from J, leaving 13 bases between. CDR3 sequence (DNA): TGTGCCAGCAGCTCTGGACAGCCTGGTCAGCCCCAGCATTTT. Translating it yields CASSSGQPGQPQHF.

V and J are TRBV19 and TRBJ1-3, with D uncertain. The CDR3 has 15 residues. Germline values: CDR1 LNHDA, CDR2 SQIVND (reference sequence). Trimming shortened V by 5 bases and J by 0 bases, and 11 bases separated the two germline ends. CDR3 sequence: CASSSDRSSGNTIYF. Written as DNA, the CDR3 is TGTGCCAGTAGTTCCGACCGGAGCTCTGGAAACACCATATATTTT.